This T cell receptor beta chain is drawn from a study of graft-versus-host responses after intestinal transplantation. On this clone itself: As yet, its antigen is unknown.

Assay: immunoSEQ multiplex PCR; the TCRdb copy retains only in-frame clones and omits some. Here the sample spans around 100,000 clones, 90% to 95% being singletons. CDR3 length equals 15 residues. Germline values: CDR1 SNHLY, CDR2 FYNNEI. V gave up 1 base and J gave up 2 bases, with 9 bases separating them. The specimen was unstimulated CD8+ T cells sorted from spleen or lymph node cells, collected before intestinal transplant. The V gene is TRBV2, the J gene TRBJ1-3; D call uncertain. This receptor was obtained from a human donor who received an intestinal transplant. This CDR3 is CASSEGMATGNTIYF. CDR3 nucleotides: TGTGCCAGCAGTGAAGGAATGGCGACTGGAAACACCATATATTTT.